Listed below are T cell receptor beta chains from one sample, sequenced in a study of beta chain features in type 1 diabetes. The assay was immunoSEQ multiplex PCR, and TCRdb's table has in-frame clones only and misses some. The sample includes 250,000 to 350,000 clones, 8% to 13% seen only once; the top ten take under 0.02%. Sample: naive CD4+ T cells from blood. These receptors all stem from a woman under 40 in good health. Both conserved end residues are part of each CDR3. The order of the fields is J gene, D gene, clone size, V gene, CDR3 DNA, CDR3 protein. The D gene is left open where the match is weak. Only part of the rows carry a size: once, few, many, or a class if the clone is expanded.

J: TRBJ2-7; D: -; size: few; V: TRBV19; DNA: TGTGCCAGTAGTAGTGGACAGCAGACCGAGCAGTACTTC; CDR3: CASSSGQQTEQYF
J: TRBJ2-4; D: -; size: -; V: TRBV9; DNA: TGTGCCAGCAGCGTGGAGGGACGCGCCAAAAACATTCAGTACTTC; CDR3: CASSVEGRAKNIQYF
J: TRBJ2-2; D: -; size: few; V: TRBV29-1; DNA: TGCAGCGTGGCCGAGACAACGAACACCGGGGAGCTGTTTTTT; CDR3: CSVAETTNTGELFF
J: TRBJ1-5; D: -; size: -; V: TRBV4-3; DNA: TGCGCCAGCAGCCAAGATCCGGGAGGGTCCAATCAGCCCCAGCATTTT; CDR3: CASSQDPGGSNQPQHF
J: TRBJ2-3; D: -; size: few; V: TRBV7-6; DNA: TGTGCCAGCAGCTTATCCAGCGTCTACACAGATACGCAGTATTTT; CDR3: CASSLSSVYTDTQYF
J: TRBJ2-3; D: TRBD2; size: -; V: TRBV5-1; DNA: TGCGCCAGCGGAACTAGCGGAGCCATCACAGATACGCAGTATTTT; CDR3: CASGTSGAITDTQYF
J: TRBJ2-1; D: TRBD2; size: few; V: TRBV5-4; DNA: TGTGCCAGCAGCTTGGAAGGTAGCGGGAGAGTCTCCTACAATGAGCAGTTCTTC; CDR3: CASSLEGSGRVSYNEQFF
J: TRBJ1-5; D: TRBD1; size: few; V: TRBV5-5; DNA: TGTGCCAGCAGCTTGTGGTGGACAGGGGTTGGACAGCCCCAGCATTTT; CDR3: CASSLWWTGVGQPQHF
J: TRBJ2-3; D: TRBD2; size: few; V: TRBV7-2; DNA: TGTGCCAGCAGCTTAGGTAGCTCGAGCGGGAGGAAAGATACGCAGTATTTT; CDR3: CASSLGSSSGRKDTQYF
J: TRBJ2-1; D: TRBD2; size: -; V: TRBV14; DNA: TGTGCCAGCAGCCAGGAACTAGCGGGGAATGAGCAGTTCTTC; CDR3: CASSQELAGNEQFF
J: TRBJ2-5; D: TRBD2; size: few; V: TRBV18; DNA: TGTGCCAGCTCACCATTTGGGGAGGGACAAGAGACCCAGTACTTC; CDR3: CASSPFGEGQETQYF
J: TRBJ2-3; D: -; size: -; V: TRBV5-1; DNA: TGCGCCAGCAGCTCGCGGGTAGAAGGAGATACGCAGTATTTT; CDR3: CASSSRVEGDTQYF
J: TRBJ2-7; D: -; size: -; V: TRBV4-3; DNA: TGCGCCAGCAGCCAAGATAGGGGTGCCGAGCAGTACTTC; CDR3: CASSQDRGAEQYF
J: TRBJ1-5; D: TRBD1; size: few; V: TRBV6-5; DNA: TGTGCCAGCAGTTACTCCAGGGGGCCGAATCAGCCCCAGCATTTT; CDR3: CASSYSRGPNQPQHF
J: TRBJ2-3; D: -; size: -; V: TRBV5-4; DNA: TGTGCCAGCAGCGTACAGGGTGAGAGCACAGATACGCAGTATTTT; CDR3: CASSVQGESTDTQYF
J: TRBJ2-4; D: TRBD2; size: few; V: TRBV2; DNA: TGTGCCTGCCGAAGACTAGCGGGAGTAGGAGAAAACATTCAGTACTTC; CDR3: CACRRLAGVGENIQYF
J: TRBJ2-5; D: TRBD2; size: -; V: TRBV2; DNA: TGTGCCAGCAAATGGGGCTCTGAACTAGCGGGAAAAGAGACCCAGTACTTC; CDR3: CASKWGSELAGKETQYF
J: TRBJ2-7; D: TRBD2; size: -; V: TRBV4-2; DNA: TGTGCCAGCAGCCAAGATCTACTAGCGGATTCCTACGAGCAGTACTTC; CDR3: CASSQDLLADSYEQYF
J: TRBJ2-7; D: TRBD2; size: -; V: TRBV18; DNA: TGTGCCAGCTCAAGCGGGGCCCGCGAGCAGTACTTC; CDR3: CASSSGAREQYF
J: TRBJ1-1; D: -; size: few; V: TRBV6-6; DNA: TGTGCCAGCAGTTCCGGACAGCAGAACACTGAAGCTTTCTTT; CDR3: CASSSGQQNTEAFF
J: TRBJ2-1; D: TRBD1; size: few; V: TRBV9; DNA: TGTGCCAGCAGCGTACAGGGGGCATCCCCCAATGAGCAGTTCTTC; CDR3: CASSVQGASPNEQFF
J: TRBJ2-1; D: TRBD2; size: few; V: TRBV12-5; DNA: TGTGCTAGTGGTTTGGGACTAGCGGGAAACGGTGAGCAGTTCTTC; CDR3: CASGLGLAGNGEQFF
J: TRBJ2-3; D: TRBD2; size: few; V: TRBV7-9; DNA: TGTGCCAGCAGCCGAGGCCCTAGCGGAAACACAGATACGCAGTATTTT; CDR3: CASSRGPSGNTDTQYF
J: TRBJ2-7; D: -; size: -; V: TRBV7-2; DNA: TGTGCCAGCAGCTTAGCCGGAGGGGGCGGCTACGAGCAGTACTTC; CDR3: CASSLAGGGGYEQYF
J: TRBJ2-4; D: -; size: -; V: TRBV18; DNA: TGTGCCAGCTCACCCTCAGCGAGTTCCAAAAACATTCAGTACTTC; CDR3: CASSPSASSKNIQYF
J: TRBJ2-6; D: -; size: few; V: TRBV7-3; DNA: TGTGCCAGCAGCTCCCCAGGGACTGGGGCCAACGTCCTGACTTTC; CDR3: CASSSPGTGANVLTF
J: TRBJ1-2; D: TRBD1; size: -; V: TRBV9; DNA: TGTGCCAGCAGCGTAGTGGACAGGGGCGGCCTTAACTATGGCTACACCTTC; CDR3: CASSVVDRGGLNYGYTF
J: TRBJ2-7; D: -; size: -; V: TRBV4-2; DNA: TGTGCCAGCAGCCAAGCCGCAACCATATTAGTTGCGGGAACCTACGAGCAGTACTTC; CDR3: CASSQAATILVAGTYEQYF
J: TRBJ2-1; D: -; size: few; V: TRBV19; DNA: TGTGCCAGTAGTCTACAGGGACCGAGCTCCTACAATGAGCAGTTCTTC; CDR3: CASSLQGPSSYNEQFF
J: TRBJ2-1; D: -; size: few; V: TRBV19; DNA: TGTGCCAGTAGTATAACCCGAGCCACCATCAATGAGCAGTTCTTC; CDR3: CASSITRATINEQFF
J: TRBJ2-3; D: -; size: -; V: TRBV7-9; DNA: TGTGCCAGCAGCTTAATAGGCGGATTCACAGATACGCAGTATTTT; CDR3: CASSLIGGFTDTQYF
J: TRBJ1-4; D: TRBD1; size: -; V: TRBV7-2; DNA: TGTGCCGCGGTCCCCGTTGCCGGGACAGGGGATAATGAAAAACTGTTTTTT; CDR3: CAAVPVAGTGDNEKLFF
J: TRBJ1-1; D: TRBD1; size: few; V: TRBV7-3; DNA: TGTGCCAGCAGCTTAAGCCCTACAGGGGTCTCTGAAGCTTTCTTT; CDR3: CASSLSPTGVSEAFF
J: TRBJ2-7; D: TRBD1; size: -; V: TRBV6-1; DNA: TGTGCCAGCAGTGGACAGGGTTTCAACGAGCAGTACTTC; CDR3: CASSGQGFNEQYF
J: TRBJ1-3; D: TRBD1; size: few; V: TRBV29-1; DNA: TGCAGCGTCAGGGGGACTGGAAACACCATATATTTT; CDR3: CSVRGTGNTIYF
J: TRBJ2-7; D: TRBD1; size: few; V: TRBV18; DNA: TGTGCCAGCTCTCCAGGGACAGATGAAACCTACGAGCAGTACTTC; CDR3: CASSPGTDETYEQYF
J: TRBJ1-1; D: -; size: -; V: TRBV5-4; DNA: TGTGCCAGCAGCTTTGAATTTAGAGGCACTGAAGCTTTCTTT; CDR3: CASSFEFRGTEAFF
J: TRBJ2-1; D: TRBD2; size: -; V: TRBV5-1; DNA: TGCGCCAGCAGCTTGGGGACTAGCATCGATGAGCAGTTCTTC; CDR3: CASSLGTSIDEQFF
J: TRBJ2-5; D: TRBD2; size: -; V: TRBV11-2; DNA: TGTGCCAGCAGGCCCCCCGGGACTAGCGGCCAAGAGACCCAGTACTTC; CDR3: CASRPPGTSGQETQYF
J: TRBJ2-1; D: TRBD2; size: -; V: TRBV4-3; DNA: TGCGCCAGCAGCCAGGACCTAGCGGGAGCCCGGGTCGCCTACAATGAGCAGTTCTTC; CDR3: CASSQDLAGARVAYNEQFF
J: TRBJ2-1; D: TRBD1; size: -; V: TRBV4-3; DNA: TGCGCCAGCAGCCAAACTCAGGGGGCAGTGGATGAGCAGTTCTTC; CDR3: CASSQTQGAVDEQFF
J: TRBJ2-3; D: -; size: few; V: TRBV7-2; DNA: TGTGCCAGCAGAAAGGGACACCCGGCAGATACGCAGTATTTT; CDR3: CASRKGHPADTQYF